A single sample is the source of the 6 T cell receptor beta chains below, sequenced in a study of T-cell memory formation after mild COVID-19. TCRdb reprocessed the 5' RACE reads via MiXCR and lists one record per CDR3 protein. The table records 400,000 or so distinct CDR3 sequences, approximately 20% of them present only once. Sample: PBMCs or a T cell subset sorted from them (not recorded which). Receptors originate from an adult woman who had mild COVID-19 (a few samples of this study predate the infection). Cell type and time point are not known.

A few counts support this clonotype. The chain carries TRBV15 and TRBJ2-5; 11 bases are shared with TRBD1. Germline CDR1 reads LNHNV; CDR2 reads YYDKDF (reference sequence). V lost 3 bases, J lost 2 bases, and 2 bases stayed unmatched. The CDR3 has 15 residues. In DNA form, the CDR3 reads TGTGCCACCAGCAGTCGGGACAGGGGGCAAGAGACCCAGTACTTC. This gives the protein CATSSRDRGQETQYF.

This clonotype was detected a few times. The rearrangement uses TRBV7-9 and TRBJ2-7; TRBD2 agrees at 7 bases. This CDR3 spans 14 amino acids. The V segment lost 4 bases and the J segment 1 base; nucleotides outside the gene matches: 4. The germline V gene encodes CDR1 SEHNR and CDR2 FQNEAQ (reference sequence). The CDR3 sequence is CASSSTSLSYEQYF. Written as DNA, the CDR3 is TGTGCCAGCAGCTCGACTAGCTTGTCCTACGAGCAGTACTTC.

This chain links TRBV7-9 with TRBJ1-1; no firm D call. V was cut by 5 bases and J by 1 base, with 17 bases left in between. CDR1 and CDR2 (germline): SEHNR, FQNEAQ (reference sequence). The CDR3 spans 16 residues. The CDR3 loop is CASSLGMEFTNTEAFF. CDR3 in DNA: TGTGCCAGCAGCCTGGGGATGGAGTTTACGAACACTGAAGCTTTCTTT.

The CDR3: CASSRIATGDPSWTRTSGRYEQYF. CDR3 in DNA: TGCGCCAGCAGCCGAATCGCCACAGGGGACCCCTCGTGGACCAGGACTAGCGGGAGGTACGAGCAGTACTTC. This sequence joins TRBV5-1 and TRBJ2-7; 14 bases are a match to TRBD2. Trimming at V came to 4 bases and at J to 4 bases, leaving 31 bases not matched to a gene. The CDR3 totals 24 residues. Germline-derived CDR1 and CDR2 are SGHRS and YFSETQ.

The chain couples TRBV7-9 to TRBJ2-5, with unresolved D. The germline gives CDR1 SEHNR, CDR2 FQNEAQ (reference sequence). V lost 5 bases and J lost 3, with 10 bases in between. The CDR3 is made up of 13 amino acids. This CDR3 reads CASSPTPEETQYF. CDR3 coding DNA: TGTGCCAGCAGCCCCACGCCGGAAGAGACCCAGTACTTC.

The V and J genes are TRBV20-1 and TRBJ2-1, with TRBD2 matching 8 bases. V lost 5 bases to trimming and J lost 4 bases; unmatched junction nucleotides: 7. This CDR3 has 14 amino acids. Looked up from germline, CDR1 is DFQATT and CDR2 is SNEGSKA (reference sequence). The CDR3 sequence is CSARSGVTYNEQFF. The CDR3 nucleotides read TGCAGTGCTCGTAGCGGGGTTACTTACAATGAGCAGTTCTTC.